This TCR beta chain was recorded in a study of cytomegalovirus exposure and HLA in healthy donors. As concerns this clone: Its target is not known.

PCR was performed using 60 Vbeta and 13 Jbeta primers. Assay: immunoSEQ multiplex PCR; the TCRdb copy retains only in-frame clones and omits some. This sample has around 150,000 clones, with about two thirds found just once. Germline CDR1 and CDR2: MDHEN and SYDVKM. Unmatched junction bases numbered 9, after V lost 4 bases and J lost 1 base. The CDR3 runs 16 residues. Findings and limits, study-wide: A later analysis reportedly found fewer N-insertions in an Asian-associated ancestry cluster than the roughly 680-donor mean.

This TCR was sampled from a man in his fifties in good health and CMV-seropositive. The chain links TRBV28 to TRBJ1-1, with TRBD1 matching 7 bases. The specimen was PBMCs. The CDR3 DNA reads as TGTGCCAGCAGTTCCGCTAGGAGACAGGGGAACACTGAAGCTTTCTTT. Translated, it gives CASSSARRQGNTEAFF.